This T cell receptor beta chain was sequenced during a study of identifying expanded T cells in peripheral blood. The table came from immunoSEQ multiplex PCR; TCRdb's copy has only in-frame clones and leaves some out. Of fewer than 110,000 clones listed, about 83% were seen once; the top ten hold approximately 18%. Healthy donors had no documented immune events, such as infections, while sampled. The receptor was isolated from a person between 18 and 70 years old in good health. Sequencing was done on a sample of blood.

The CDR3 loop reads CASSGGGGLPYNEQFF. CDR3 DNA: TGTGCCAGCAGCGGGGGCGGGGGTCTTCCCTACAATGAGCAGTTCTTC. The V gene is TRBV27, the J gene TRBJ2-1; TRBD2 might be the D (7 bases). Germline loops: CDR1 MNHEY, CDR2 SMNVEV (reference sequence). V lost 6 bases and J lost 2, with 17 bases in between. This CDR3 has 16 residues.